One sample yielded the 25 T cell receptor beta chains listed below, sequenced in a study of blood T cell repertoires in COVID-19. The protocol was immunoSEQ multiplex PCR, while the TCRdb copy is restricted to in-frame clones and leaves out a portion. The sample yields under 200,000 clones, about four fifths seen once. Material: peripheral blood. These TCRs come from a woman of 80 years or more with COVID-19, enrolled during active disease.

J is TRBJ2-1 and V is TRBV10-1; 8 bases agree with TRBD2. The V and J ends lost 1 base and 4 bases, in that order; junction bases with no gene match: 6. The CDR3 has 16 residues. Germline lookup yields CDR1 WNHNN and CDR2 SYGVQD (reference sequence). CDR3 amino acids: CASSELGTSGYNEQFF. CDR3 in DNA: TGCGCCAGCAGTGAGTTGGGTACTAGCGGTTACAATGAGCAGTTCTTC.

CDR3 sequence reads: CAIRGDGQYSPLHF. The CDR3 nucleotides are TGTGCCATCCGGGGGGACGGCCAATATTCACCCCTCCACTTT. J is TRBJ1-6 and V is TRBV10-3; tentatively, D is TRBD1 (5 bases). Trimming took off 8 bases at V and 8 bases at J, with 16 bases between the two ends. Germline-derived CDR1 and CDR2 are ENHRY and SYGVKD. The CDR3 is 14 residues long.

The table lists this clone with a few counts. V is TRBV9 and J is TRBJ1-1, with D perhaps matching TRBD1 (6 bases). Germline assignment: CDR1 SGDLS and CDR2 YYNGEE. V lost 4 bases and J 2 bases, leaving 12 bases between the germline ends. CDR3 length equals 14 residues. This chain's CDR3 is CASSFMGQNTEAFF. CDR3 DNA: TGTGCCAGCAGCTTCATGGGACAAAACACTGAAGCTTTCTTT.

The CDR3 is CASSIAGGEQPQHF. In nucleotides, the CDR3 is TGTGCCAGTAGTATAGCAGGGGGAGAACAGCCCCAGCATTTT. V is TRBV19 and J is TRBJ1-5, with 7 bases matching TRBD1. V was clipped by 1 base and J by 7 bases; unmatched bases: 4. This CDR3 region has 14 residues. The germline CDR1 and CDR2 sequences are LNHDA and SQIVND (reference sequence).

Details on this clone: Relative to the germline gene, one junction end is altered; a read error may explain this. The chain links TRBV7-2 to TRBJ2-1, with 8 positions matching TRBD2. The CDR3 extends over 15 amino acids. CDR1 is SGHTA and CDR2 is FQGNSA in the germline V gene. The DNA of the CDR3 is TGTGCCAGCAGCGTAGCTAGCGGGTATTACAATGAGCAGTTCTTC. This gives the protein CASSVASGYYNEQFF.

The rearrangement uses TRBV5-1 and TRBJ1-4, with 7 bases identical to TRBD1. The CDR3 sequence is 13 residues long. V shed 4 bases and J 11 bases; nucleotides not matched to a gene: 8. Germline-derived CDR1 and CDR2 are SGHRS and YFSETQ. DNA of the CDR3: TGCGCCAGCAGCCCTGGGACAGATTGGAAACTGTTTTTT. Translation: CASSPGTDWKLFF.

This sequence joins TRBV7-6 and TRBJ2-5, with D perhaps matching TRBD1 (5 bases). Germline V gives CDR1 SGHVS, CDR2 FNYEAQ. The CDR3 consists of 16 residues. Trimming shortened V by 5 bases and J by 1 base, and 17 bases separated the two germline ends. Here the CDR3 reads CASSPRQGAFQETQYF. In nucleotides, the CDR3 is TGTGCCAGCAGCCCCCGTCAGGGCGCATTCCAAGAGACCCAGTACTTC. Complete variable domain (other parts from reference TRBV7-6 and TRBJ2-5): GAGVSQSPRYKVTKRGQDVALRCDPISGHVSLYWYRQALGQGPEFLTYFNYEAQQDKSGLPNDRFSAERPEGSISTLTIQRTEQRDSAMYRCASSPRQGAFQETQYFGPGTRLLVL.

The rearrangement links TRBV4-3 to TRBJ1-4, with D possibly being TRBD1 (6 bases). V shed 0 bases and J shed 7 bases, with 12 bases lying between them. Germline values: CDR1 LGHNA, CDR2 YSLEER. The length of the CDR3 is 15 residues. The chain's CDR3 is CASSQEGRGSEKLFF. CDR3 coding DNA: TGCGCCAGCAGCCAAGAAGGCAGGGGAAGTGAAAAACTGTTTTTT.

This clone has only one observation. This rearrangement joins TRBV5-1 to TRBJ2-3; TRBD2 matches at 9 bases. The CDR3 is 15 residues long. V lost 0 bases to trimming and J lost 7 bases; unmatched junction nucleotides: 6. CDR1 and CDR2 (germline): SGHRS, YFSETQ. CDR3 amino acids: CASSLVATSGNTQYF. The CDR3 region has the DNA TGCGCCAGCAGCTTGGTAGCGACTAGCGGCAATACGCAGTATTTT.

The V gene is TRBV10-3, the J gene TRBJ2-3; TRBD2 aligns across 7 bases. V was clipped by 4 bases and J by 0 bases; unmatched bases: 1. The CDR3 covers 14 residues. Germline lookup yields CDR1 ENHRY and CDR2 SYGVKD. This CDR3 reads CAISARGSTDTQYF. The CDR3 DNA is TGTGCCATCAGTGCGCGGGGGAGCACAGATACGCAGTATTTT.

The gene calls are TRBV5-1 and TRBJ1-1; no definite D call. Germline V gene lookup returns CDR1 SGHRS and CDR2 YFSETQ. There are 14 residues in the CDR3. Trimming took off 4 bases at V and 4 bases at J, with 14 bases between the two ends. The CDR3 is CASSPLVGGTEAFF. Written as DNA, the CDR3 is TGCGCCAGCAGCCCCCTCGTGGGAGGCACTGAAGCTTTCTTT.

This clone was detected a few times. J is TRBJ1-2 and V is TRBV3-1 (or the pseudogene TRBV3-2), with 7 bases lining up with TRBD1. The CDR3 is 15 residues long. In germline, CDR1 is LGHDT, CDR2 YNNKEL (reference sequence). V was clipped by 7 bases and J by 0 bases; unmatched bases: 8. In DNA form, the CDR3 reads TGTGCCAGCACCCTATGGGACAGTCCTAACTATGGCTACACCTTC. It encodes CASTLWDSPNYGYTF.

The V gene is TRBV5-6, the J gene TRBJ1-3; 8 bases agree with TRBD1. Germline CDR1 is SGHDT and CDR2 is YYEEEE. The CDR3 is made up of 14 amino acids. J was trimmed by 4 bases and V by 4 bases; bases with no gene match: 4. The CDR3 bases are TGTGCCAGCAGCCGTCAGGGGGCAGGAAACACCATATATTTT. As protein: CASSRQGAGNTIYF.

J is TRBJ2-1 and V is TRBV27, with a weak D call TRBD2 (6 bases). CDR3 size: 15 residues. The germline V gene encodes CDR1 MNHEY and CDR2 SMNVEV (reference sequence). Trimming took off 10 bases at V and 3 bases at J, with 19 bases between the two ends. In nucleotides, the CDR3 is TGTGCCACCTCTCCCCGGGGCGGGAACTACAATGAGCAGTTCTTC. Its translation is CATSPRGGNYNEQFF.

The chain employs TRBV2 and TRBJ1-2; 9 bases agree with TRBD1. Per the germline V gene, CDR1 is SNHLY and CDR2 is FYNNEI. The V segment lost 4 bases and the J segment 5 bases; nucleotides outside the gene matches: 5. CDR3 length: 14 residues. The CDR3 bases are TGTGCCAGCAGTGCCATGACAGGGGGATATGGCTACACCTTC. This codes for CASSAMTGGYGYTF.

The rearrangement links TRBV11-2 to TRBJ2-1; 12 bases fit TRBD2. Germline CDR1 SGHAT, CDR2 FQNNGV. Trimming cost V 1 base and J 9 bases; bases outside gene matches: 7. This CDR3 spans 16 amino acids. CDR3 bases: TGTGCCAGCAGCTTAGTTCTAGCGGGAGGGCGTAGTGAGCAGTTCTTC. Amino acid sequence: CASSLVLAGGRSEQFF.

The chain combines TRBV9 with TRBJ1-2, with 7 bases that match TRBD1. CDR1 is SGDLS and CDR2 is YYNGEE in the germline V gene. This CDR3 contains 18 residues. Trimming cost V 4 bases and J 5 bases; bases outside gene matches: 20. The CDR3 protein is CASSPRQGPGAVGYGYTF. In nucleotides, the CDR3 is TGTGCCAGCAGCCCGCGACAGGGCCCAGGTGCGGTTGGATATGGCTACACCTTC.

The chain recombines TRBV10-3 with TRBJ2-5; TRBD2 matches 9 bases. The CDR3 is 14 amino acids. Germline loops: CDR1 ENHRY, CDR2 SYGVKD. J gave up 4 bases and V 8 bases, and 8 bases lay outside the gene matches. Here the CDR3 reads CAIRDSGSSETQYF. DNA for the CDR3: TGTGCCATCCGGGATAGCGGGAGCTCAGAGACCCAGTACTTC.

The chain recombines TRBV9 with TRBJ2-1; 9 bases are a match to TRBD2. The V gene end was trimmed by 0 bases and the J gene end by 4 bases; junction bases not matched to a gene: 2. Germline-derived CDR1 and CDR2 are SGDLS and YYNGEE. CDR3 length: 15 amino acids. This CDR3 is CASSVDTSGYNEQFF. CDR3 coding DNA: TGTGCCAGCAGCGTAGATACTAGCGGGTACAATGAGCAGTTCTTC.

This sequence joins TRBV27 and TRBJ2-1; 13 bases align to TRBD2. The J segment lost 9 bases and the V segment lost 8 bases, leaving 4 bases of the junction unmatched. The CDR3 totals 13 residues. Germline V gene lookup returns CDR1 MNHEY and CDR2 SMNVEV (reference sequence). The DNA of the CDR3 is TGTGCCAGCGGACTAGCGGGAGTGGTTGAGCAGTTCTTC. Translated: CASGLAGVVEQFF.

The CDR3 loop reads CASSPRTANYEQYF. The CDR3 DNA sequence: TGTGCCAGCTCACCGAGGACAGCGAACTACGAGCAGTACTTC. The chain couples TRBV18 to TRBJ2-7; D perhaps matches TRBD1 (6 bases). Trimming cost V 3 bases and J 3 bases, with 12 bases left between them. The CDR3 runs 14 residues. Per germline, CDR1 KGHSH and CDR2 LQKENI.

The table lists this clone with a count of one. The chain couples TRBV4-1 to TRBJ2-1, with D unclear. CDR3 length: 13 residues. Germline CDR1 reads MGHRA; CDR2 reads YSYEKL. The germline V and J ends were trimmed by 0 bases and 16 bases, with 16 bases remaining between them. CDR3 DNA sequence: TGCGCCAGCAGCCAAGAAGGAATAACTATTCAATTCTTC. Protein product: CASSQEGITIQFF.

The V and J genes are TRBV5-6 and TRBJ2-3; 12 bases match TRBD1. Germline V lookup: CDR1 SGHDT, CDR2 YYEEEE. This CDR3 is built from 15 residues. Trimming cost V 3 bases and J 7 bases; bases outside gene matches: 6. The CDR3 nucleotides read TGTGCCAGCAGCTCCCCGGGACAGGGGGCAAATACGCAGTATTTT. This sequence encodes CASSSPGQGANTQYF.

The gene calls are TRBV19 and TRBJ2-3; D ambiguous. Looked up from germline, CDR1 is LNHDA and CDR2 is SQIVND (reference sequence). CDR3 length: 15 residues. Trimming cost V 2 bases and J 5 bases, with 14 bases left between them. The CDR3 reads CASSISPISGDTQYF. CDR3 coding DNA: TGTGCCAGTAGTATATCCCCCATCTCCGGAGATACGCAGTATTTT. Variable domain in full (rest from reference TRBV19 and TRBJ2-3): DGGITQSPKYLFRKEGQNVTLSCEQNLNHDAMYWYRQDPGQGLRLIYYSQIVNDFQKGDIAEGYSVSREKKESFPLTVTSAQKNPTAFYLCASSISPISGDTQYFGPGTRLTVL.

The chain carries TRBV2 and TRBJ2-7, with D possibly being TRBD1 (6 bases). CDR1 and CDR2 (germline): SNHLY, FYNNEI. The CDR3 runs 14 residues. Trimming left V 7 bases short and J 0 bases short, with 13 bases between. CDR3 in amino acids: CASTRGTDSYEQYF. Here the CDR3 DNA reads TGTGCCAGCACAAGGGGGACGGACTCCTACGAGCAGTACTTC.